A few counts support the clone carrying this T cell receptor beta chain. As yet, its antigen is unknown. The sample comes from a study of T cell responses to AZD1222 COVID-19 vaccine. This CDR3 is 15 amino acids long. Trimming pared 0 bases from V and 4 bases from J, leaving 12 bases between. Per germline, CDR1 SEHNR and CDR2 FQNEAQ (reference sequence). Whole-study findings and limits: None of the repertoires were sampled until the peak T cell response had passed. The reported proportion of spike-specific TCRs targeting unmutated variant regions was nearly half. Donors were chiefly white British, with a greater number of females, and clonal diversity was perhaps underestimated. Across spike, vaccine-associated CD4 TCRs were found, dominant at 160-218 and 743-854.

Clones were sequenced by immunoSEQ multiplex PCR, and TCRdb holds only the in-frame ones, with some missing. Of about 100,000 clones listed, about 87% are singletons. The rearrangement uses TRBV7-9 and TRBJ1-2; no firm D call. The source material was peripheral blood, sampled on day 0 of AZD1222 vaccination. The clonotype originates from an adult in good health. CDR3 protein: CASSLAHGRSYGYTF. The CDR3 DNA is TGTGCCAGCAGCTTAGCGCACGGACGGAGCTATGGCTACACCTTC.